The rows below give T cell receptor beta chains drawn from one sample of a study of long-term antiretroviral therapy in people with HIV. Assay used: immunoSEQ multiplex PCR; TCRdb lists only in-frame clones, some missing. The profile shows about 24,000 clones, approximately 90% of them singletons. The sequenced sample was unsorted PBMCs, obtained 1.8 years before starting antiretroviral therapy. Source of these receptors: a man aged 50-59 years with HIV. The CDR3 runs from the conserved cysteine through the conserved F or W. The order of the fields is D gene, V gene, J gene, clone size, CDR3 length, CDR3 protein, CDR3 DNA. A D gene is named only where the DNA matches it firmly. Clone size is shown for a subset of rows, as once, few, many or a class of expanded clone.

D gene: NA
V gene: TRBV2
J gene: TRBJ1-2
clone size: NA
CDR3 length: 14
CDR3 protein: CASSSPREDYGYTF
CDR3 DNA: TGTGCCAGCAGTTCCCCCCGGGAAGACTATGGCTACACCTTC

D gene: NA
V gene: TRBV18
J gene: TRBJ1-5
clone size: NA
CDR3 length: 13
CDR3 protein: CASSPGGNQPQHF
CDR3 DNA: TGTGCCAGCTCACCAGGGGGCAATCAGCCCCAGCATTTT

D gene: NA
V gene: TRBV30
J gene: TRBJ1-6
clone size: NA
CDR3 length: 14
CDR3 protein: CAWSVTLYNSPLHF
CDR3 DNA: TGTGCCTGGAGTGTAACTTTGTATAATTCACCCCTCCACTTT

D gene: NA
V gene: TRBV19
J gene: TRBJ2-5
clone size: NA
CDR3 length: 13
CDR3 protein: CASSLEGRETQYF
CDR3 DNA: TGTGCCAGTAGTCTTGAAGGGCGGGAGACCCAGTACTTC

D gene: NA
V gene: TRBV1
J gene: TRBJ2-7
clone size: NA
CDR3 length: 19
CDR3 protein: CTSSHKDKEPGVEYWEQYF
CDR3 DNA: TGCACCAGCAGCCACAAAGATAAGGAGCCGGGTGTTGAATATTGGGAGCAGTACTTC

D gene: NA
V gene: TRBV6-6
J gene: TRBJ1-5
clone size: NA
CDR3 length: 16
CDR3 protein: CASRHSAGFSNQPQHF
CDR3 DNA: TGTGCCAGCAGGCACTCGGCTGGGTTCAGCAATCAGCCCCAGCATTTT

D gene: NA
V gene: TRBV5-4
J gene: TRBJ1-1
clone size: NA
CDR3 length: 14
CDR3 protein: CASSGGRGNTEAFF
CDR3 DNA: TGTGCCAGCAGTGGCGGCAGGGGGAACACTGAAGCTTTCTTT

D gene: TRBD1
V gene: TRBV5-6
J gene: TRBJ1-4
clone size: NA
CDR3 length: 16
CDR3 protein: CASSSSPGGRNEKLFF
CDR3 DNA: TGTGCCAGCAGCAGTTCCCCAGGGGGTAGGAACGAAAAACTGTTTTTT

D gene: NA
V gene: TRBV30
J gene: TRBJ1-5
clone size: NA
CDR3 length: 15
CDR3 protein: CAWRDGRRVNQPQHF
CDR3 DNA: TGTGCCTGGAGGGACGGTCGGAGAGTCAATCAGCCCCAGCATTTT

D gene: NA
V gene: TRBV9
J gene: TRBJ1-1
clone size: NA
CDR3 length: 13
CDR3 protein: CASSVGGTTEAFF
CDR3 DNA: TGTGCCAGCAGCGTCGGGGGGACCACTGAAGCTTTCTTT

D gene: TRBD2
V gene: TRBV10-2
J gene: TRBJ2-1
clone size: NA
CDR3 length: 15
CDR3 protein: CASSESAGEYNEQFF
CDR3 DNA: TGCGCCAGCAGTGAAAGCGCGGGGGAGTACAATGAGCAGTTCTTC

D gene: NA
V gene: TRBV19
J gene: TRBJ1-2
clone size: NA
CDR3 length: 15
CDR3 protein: CASSLRGLFNYGYTF
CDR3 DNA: TGTGCCAGTAGTTTGCGCGGGTTATTTAACTATGGCTACACCTTC

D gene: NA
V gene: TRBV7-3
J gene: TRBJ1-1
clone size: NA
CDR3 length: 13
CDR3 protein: CASSSNRATRAFF
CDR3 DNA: TGTGCCAGCAGCTCAAACAGGGCAACCAGGGCTTTCTTT

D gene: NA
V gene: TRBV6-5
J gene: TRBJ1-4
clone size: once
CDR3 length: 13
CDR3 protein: CASRERVTYELFF
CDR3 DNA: TGTGCCAGCAGGGAGAGGGTTACCTACGAACTGTTTTTT

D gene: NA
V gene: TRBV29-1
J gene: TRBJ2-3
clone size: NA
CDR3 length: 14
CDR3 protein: CSALLPAGTDTQYF
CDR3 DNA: TGCAGCGCTCTGCTACCGGCTGGCACAGATACGCAGTATTTT

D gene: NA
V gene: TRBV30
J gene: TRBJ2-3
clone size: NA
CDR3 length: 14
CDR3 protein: CACPQPSSTDTQYF
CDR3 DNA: TGTGCCTGCCCCCAACCGAGCAGCACAGATACGCAGTATTTT

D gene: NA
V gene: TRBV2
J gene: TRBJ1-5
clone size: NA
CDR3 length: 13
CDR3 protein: CASSRGIDQPQHF
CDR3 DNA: TGTGCCAGCAGCCGGGGCATAGATCAGCCCCAGCATTTT

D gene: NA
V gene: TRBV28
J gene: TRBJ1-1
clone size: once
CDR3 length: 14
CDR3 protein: CASRLPTLNTEAFF
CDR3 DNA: TGTGCCAGCAGATTGCCTACTTTGAACACTGAAGCTTTCTTT

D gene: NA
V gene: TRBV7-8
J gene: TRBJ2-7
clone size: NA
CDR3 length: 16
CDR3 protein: CASSPGPSFFSYEQYF
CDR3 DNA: TGTGCCAGCAGCCCGGGACCCTCCTTTTTCTCCTACGAGCAGTACTTC

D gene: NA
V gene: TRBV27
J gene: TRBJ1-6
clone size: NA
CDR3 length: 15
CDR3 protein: CASSLGRVDNSPLHF
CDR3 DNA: TGTGCCAGCAGTTTAGGGAGGGTAGATAATTCACCCCTCCACTTT

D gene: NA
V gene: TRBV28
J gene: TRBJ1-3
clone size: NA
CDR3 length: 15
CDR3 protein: CASSRLGASGNTIYF
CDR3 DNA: TGTGCCAGCAGTCGGCTGGGGGCGTCTGGAAACACCATATATTTT

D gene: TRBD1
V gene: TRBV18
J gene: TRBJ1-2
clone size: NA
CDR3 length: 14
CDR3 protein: CASSSDRDNYGYTF
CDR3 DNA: TGTGCCAGCTCATCGGACAGGGATAACTATGGCTACACCTTC

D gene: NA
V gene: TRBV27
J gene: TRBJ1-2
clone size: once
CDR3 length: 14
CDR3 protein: CASSLARDTYGYTF
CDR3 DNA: TGTGCCAGCAGCTTAGCCAGGGACACCTATGGCTACACCTTC

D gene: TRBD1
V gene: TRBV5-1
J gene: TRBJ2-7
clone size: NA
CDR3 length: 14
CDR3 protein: CASSWGTGVYEQYF
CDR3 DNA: TGCGCCAGCAGCTGGGGGACAGGGGTCTACGAGCAGTACTTC

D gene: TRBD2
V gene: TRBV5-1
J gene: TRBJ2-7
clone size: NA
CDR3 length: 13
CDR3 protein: CASSSGSVYEQYF
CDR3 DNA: TGCGCCAGCTCTAGCGGGAGTGTTTACGAGCAGTACTTC

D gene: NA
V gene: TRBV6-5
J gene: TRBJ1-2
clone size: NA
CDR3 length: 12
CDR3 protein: CASSSDSYGYTF
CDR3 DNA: TGTGCCAGCAGTTCGGACAGCTATGGCTACACCTTC

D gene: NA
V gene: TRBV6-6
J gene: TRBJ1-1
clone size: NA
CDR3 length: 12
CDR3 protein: CQSGGPNTEAFF
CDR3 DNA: TGTCAATCCGGGGGACCAAACACTGAAGCTTTCTTT

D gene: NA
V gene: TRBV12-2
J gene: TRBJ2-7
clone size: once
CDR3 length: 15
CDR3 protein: CASRQRARGSPGQYF
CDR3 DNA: TGTGCAAGTCGCCAAAGGGCCCGGGGATCACCCGGGCAGTACTTC

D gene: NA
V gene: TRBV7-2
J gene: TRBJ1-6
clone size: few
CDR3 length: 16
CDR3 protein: CASSLGVGHYNSPLHF
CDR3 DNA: TGTGCCAGCAGCTTAGGTGTCGGTCACTATAATTCACCCCTCCACTTT

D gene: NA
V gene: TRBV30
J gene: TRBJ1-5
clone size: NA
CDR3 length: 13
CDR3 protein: CAWSKNSNQPQHF
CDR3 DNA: TGTGCCTGGAGTAAAAACAGCAATCAGCCCCAGCATTTT

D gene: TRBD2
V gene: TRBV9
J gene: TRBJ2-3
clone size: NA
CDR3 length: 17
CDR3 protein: CASSVDPTSGYTDTQYF
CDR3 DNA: TGTGCCAGCAGCGTAGACCCTACTAGCGGATACACAGATACGCAGTATTTT

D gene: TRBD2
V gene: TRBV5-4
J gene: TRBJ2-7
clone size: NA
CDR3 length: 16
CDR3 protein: CASSSPIGRDNYEQYF
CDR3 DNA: TGTGCCAGCAGCTCCCCGATCGGGAGGGACAACTACGAGCAGTACTTC

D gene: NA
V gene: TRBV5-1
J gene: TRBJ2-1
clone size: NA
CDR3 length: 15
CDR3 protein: CASTKPGGPGGEQFF
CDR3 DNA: TGCGCCAGCACCAAACCCGGGGGGCCAGGGGGTGAGCAGTTCTTC

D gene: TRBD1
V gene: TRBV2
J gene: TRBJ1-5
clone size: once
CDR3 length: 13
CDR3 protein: CASGQGTNQPQHF
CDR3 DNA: TGTGCCAGCGGACAGGGGACAAATCAGCCCCAGCATTTT

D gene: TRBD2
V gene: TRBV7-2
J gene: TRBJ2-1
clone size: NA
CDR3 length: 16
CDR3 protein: CASSLAPSGGASEQFF
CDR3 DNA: TGTGCCAGCAGCTTAGCGCCTAGCGGGGGGGCGAGTGAGCAGTTCTTC

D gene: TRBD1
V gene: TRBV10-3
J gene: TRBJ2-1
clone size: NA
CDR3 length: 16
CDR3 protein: CAISGYRDRGDNEQFF
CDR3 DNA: TGTGCCATCAGTGGGTACCGGGACAGGGGGGACAATGAGCAGTTCTTC

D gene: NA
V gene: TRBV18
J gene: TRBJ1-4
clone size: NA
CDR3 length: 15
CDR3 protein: CASSPDLEGSEKLFF
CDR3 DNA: TGTGCCAGCTCACCTGACCTGGAGGGTAGCGAAAAACTGTTTTTT

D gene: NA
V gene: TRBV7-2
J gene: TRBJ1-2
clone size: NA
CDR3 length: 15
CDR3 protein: CASSFVTGANYGYTF
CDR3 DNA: TGTGCCAGCAGCTTCGTGACGGGGGCTAACTATGGCTACACCTTC

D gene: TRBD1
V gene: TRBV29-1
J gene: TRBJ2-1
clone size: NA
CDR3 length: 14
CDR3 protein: CSVTRDRSYNEQFF
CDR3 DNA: TGCAGCGTTACCCGGGACAGGAGTTACAATGAGCAGTTCTTC

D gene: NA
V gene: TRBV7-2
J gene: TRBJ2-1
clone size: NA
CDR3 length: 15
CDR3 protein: CASSLFGSSYNEQFF
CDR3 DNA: TGTGCCAGCAGCTTATTTGGGAGCTCCTACAATGAGCAGTTCTTC

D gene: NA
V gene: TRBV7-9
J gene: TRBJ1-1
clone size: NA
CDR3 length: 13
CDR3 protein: CASRRQANTEAFF
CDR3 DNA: TGTGCCAGCAGGCGACAGGCGAACACTGAAGCTTTCTTT

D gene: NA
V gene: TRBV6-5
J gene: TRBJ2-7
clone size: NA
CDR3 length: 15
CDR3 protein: CASTVTGGGGYEQYF
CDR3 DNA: TGTGCCAGCACCGTTACCGGGGGAGGGGGCTACGAGCAGTACTTC

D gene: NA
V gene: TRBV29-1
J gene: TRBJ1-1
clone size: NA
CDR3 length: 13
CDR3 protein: CSVEFSMNTEAFF
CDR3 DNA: TGCAGCGTTGAATTCAGTATGAACACTGAAGCTTTCTTT

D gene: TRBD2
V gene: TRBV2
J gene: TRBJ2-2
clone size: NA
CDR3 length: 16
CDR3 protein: CASTGLAGGLTGELFF
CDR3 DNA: TGTGCCAGTACCGGACTAGCGGGGGGTCTCACCGGGGAGCTGTTTTTT

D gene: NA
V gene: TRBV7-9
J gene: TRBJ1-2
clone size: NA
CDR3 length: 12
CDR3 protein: CASRQTQGAATF
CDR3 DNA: TGTGCCAGCAGACAGACCCAGGGTGCGGCCACCTTC

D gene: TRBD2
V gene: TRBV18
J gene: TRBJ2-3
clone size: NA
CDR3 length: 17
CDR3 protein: CASSPFSSGGVTDTQYF
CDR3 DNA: TGTGCCAGCTCACCTTTCTCCAGCGGGGGGGTCACAGATACGCAGTATTTT

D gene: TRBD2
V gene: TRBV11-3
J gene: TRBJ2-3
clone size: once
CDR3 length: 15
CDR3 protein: CASSSSGLSTDTQYF
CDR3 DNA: TGTGCCAGCAGCTCTAGCGGCCTCAGCACAGATACGCAGTATTTT

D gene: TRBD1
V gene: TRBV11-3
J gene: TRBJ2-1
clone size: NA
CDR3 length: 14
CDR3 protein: CASSSRTGINEQFF
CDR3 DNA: TGTGCCAGCAGCTCCCGGACAGGGATCAATGAGCAGTTCTTC

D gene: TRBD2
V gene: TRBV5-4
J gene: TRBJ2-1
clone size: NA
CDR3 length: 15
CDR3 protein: CASSLVLAGYNEQFF
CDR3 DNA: TGTGCCAGCAGCTTGGTACTAGCGGGTTACAATGAGCAGTTCTTC

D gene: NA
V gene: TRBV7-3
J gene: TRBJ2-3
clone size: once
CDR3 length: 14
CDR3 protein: CASSQGGPADTQYF
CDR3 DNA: TGTGCCAGCAGCCAGGGGGGCCCTGCAGATACGCAGTATTTT

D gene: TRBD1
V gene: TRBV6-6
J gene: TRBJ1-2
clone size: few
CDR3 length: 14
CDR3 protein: CASSVPGQSYGYTF
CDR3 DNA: TGTGCCAGCAGCGTCCCGGGACAGAGCTATGGCTACACCTTC

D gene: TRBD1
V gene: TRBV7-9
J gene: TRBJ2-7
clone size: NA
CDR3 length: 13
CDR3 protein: CASSHDRVYEQYF
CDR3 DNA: TGTGCCAGCAGCCATGACAGGGTTTACGAGCAGTACTTC